A selection of T cell receptor beta chains follows, all from one sample in a study of T cell changes during pregnancy in multiple sclerosis. Sequenced by immunoSEQ multiplex PCR; TCRdb stores in-frame clones only, minus some. There are roughly 68,000 clones in the sample; 92% occur only once, and about 1.4% lies in the top ten. The specimen comprised peripheral blood, sampled in the second trimester of pregnancy. These receptor sequences come from a female donor in good health, enrolled as a control in a pregnancy study. Both conserved end residues are trimmed from each CDR3.

v_call	j_call	cdr3_aa
TRBV19	TRBJ1-2	ASRDPPKGQGAVGYT
TRBV7-2	TRBJ2-1	ASSLLYSYNEQF
TRBV5-4	TRBJ2-1	ASSLDLAGGTEQF
TRBV27	TRBJ2-3	ASNQGANTDTQY
TRBV7-9	TRBJ2-2	ASSPRGENTGELF
TRBV4-2	TRBJ1-5	ASSQDAVRSNQPQH
TRBV28	TRBJ2-1	ASSPSGSGHEQF
TRBV29-1	TRBJ2-3	SVSRGGSTDTQY
TRBV9	TRBJ2-2	ASSDYRGANTGELF
TRBV7-8	TRBJ1-1	ASSLNRDTLYTEAF
TRBV7-2	TRBJ2-7	ASSLVPAGFSYEQY
TRBV6-4	TRBJ2-2	ASSGAGNTGELF
TRBV28	TRBJ1-5	ASSRLLPGQGASRWLPQH
TRBV14	TRBJ2-7	ASSQDLLEFEQY
TRBV4-2	TRBJ2-7	ASSHLTGGYEQY
TRBV5-1	TRBJ2-1	ASSLRPTGTSGDNEQF
TRBV27	TRBJ1-1	ATRWGGTEAF
TRBV19	TRBJ2-6	ASIKLGTGSPGANVLT
TRBV19	TRBJ2-3	ASSIDQSGRGTDTQY
TRBV6-1	TRBJ1-3	ASSVEQGSGNTIY
TRBV7-2	TRBJ2-1	ASSRAPGQGVGEQF
TRBV2	TRBJ1-4	ASTPVEGVANEKLF
TRBV10-1	TRBJ2-3	ATSTEGTDTQY
TRBV5-4	TRBJ1-1	ASSSGGMNTEAF
TRBV19	TRBJ1-3	ASTPSGVHTIY
TRBV27	TRBJ2-1	ASSLGHSYNEQF
TRBV5-4	TRBJ1-2	ASSLYKRGGYGYT
TRBV9	TRBJ2-7	ASSFGQNSYEQY
TRBV9	TRBJ1-2	ASSPDGRNTGT
TRBV5-1	TRBJ1-5	ASSLGGHSNQPQH
TRBV2	TRBJ2-3	ASSDHTDTQY
TRBV2	TRBJ1-5	ASSTGLMSQPQH
TRBV10-3	TRBJ1-1	AISDRDRGHPEAF
TRBV12-5	TRBJ2-5	ASGLPPTGKETQY
TRBV2	TRBJ1-4	ASSPSGQLFNEKLF
TRBV29-1	TRBJ1-5	SVMWAPDQPQH
TRBV13	TRBJ1-1	ASSPRVLRDTEAF
TRBV7-9	TRBJ2-7	ASSPTSGPYEQY
TRBV4-1	TRBJ2-7	ASSPREFSGTYEQY
TRBV19	TRBJ2-7	ASSIGLAGHEQY
TRBV4-1	TRBJ2-1	ASSQGRGTWAYNEQF
TRBV5-4	TRBJ1-6	ASSPLPGTLNSPLH
TRBV28	TRBJ2-1	ASSLFGGTWEQF
TRBV6-4	TRBJ2-5	ASSRLAGAQETQY